The sequence of this T cell receptor (beta chain) was determined in a study of blood T cell repertoires in COVID-19. For the study at large: COVID-19 samples from acute and convalescent phases originated in the United States, Italy and Spain.

The repertoire was sequenced with immunoSEQ multiplex PCR; TCRdb's copy has only in-frame clones and lacks some. The table includes some 260,000 clones, around 82% detected once. The germline gives CDR1 KGHSH, CDR2 LQKENI. The CDR3 is 13 amino acids. V gave up 2 bases and J gave up 6 bases; unmatched junction bases: 3. This sequence joins TRBV18 and TRBJ2-7; 8 bases are shared with TRBD1. The receptor comes from an elderly woman with active or convalescent COVID-19. Material for sequencing was peripheral blood. The CDR3 protein is CASSPTGTGEQYF. The CDR3 coding sequence is TGTGCCAGCTCACCAACCGGGACAGGCGAGCAGTACTTC.